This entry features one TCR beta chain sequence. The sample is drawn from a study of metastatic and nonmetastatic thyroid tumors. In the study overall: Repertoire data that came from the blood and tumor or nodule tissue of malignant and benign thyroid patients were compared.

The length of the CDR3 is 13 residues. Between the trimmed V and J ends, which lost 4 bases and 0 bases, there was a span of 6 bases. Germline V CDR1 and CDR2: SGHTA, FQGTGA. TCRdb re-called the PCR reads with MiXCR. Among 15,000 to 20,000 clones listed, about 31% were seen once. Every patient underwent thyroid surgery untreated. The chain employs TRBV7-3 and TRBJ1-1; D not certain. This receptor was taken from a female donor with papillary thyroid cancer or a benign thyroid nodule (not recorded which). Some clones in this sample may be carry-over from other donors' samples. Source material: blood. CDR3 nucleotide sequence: TGTGCCAGCAGCTCTGAGGTGAACACTGAAGCTTTCTTT. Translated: CASSSEVNTEAFF.